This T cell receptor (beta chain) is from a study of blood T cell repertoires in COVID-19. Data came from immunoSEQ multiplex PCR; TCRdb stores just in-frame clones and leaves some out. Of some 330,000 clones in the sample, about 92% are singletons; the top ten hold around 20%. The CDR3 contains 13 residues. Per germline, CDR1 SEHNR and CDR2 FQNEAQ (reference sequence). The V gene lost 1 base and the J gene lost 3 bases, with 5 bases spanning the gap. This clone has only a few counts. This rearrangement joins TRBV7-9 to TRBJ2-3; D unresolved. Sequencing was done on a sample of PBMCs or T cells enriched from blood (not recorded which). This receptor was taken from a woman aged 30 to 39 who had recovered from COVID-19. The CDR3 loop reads CASSLGATDTQYF. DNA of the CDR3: TGTGCCAGCAGCTTAGGCGCGACAGATACGCAGTATTTT.